This T cell receptor (beta chain) was captured in a study of OX40 agonist ivuxolimab in advanced cancers. Study-wide results and caveats: Blood T cells, both CD4+ and CD8+, expanded clonally by week 6 at 0.1 to 3.0 mg/kg.

Assay used: immunoSEQ multiplex PCR; TCRdb lists only in-frame clones, some missing. The repertoire includes over 75,000 clones, about 89% of them detected once, and approximately 8.4% sits in the top ten. As to this clone: Its specificity is not known.

CDR1 is WSHSY and CDR2 is SAAADI in the germline V gene. The CDR3 contains 15 residues. The V segment lost 0 bases and the J segment 4 bases; nucleotides outside the gene matches: 4. The chain has TRBV10-2 and TRBJ1-2; TRBD1 aligns across 8 bases. The sample in question was CD4+ or CD8+ T cells sorted from blood, obtained in a trial of the OX40 agonist ivuxolimab. This TCR was sampled from an adult with an advanced solid tumor such as melanoma, head and neck, liver or kidney cancer. This CDR3 is CASSESITGGYGYTF. The CDR3 coding sequence is TGCGCCAGCAGTGAGTCGATAACAGGGGGCTATGGCTACACCTTC.